Given below is one TCR beta chain in context. Its antigen is still unknown. This sample stems from a study of cytomegalovirus exposure and HLA in healthy donors. Study-wide context: A preliminary data release comprised approximately 85 million unique TCRs obtained from HLA-typed donors.

Vbeta (60) and Jbeta (13) primers were used in the PCR. Method: immunoSEQ multiplex PCR; TCRdb's copy keeps in-frame clones and lacks some. The profile shows about 200,000 clones, roughly 82% of them singletons. Study results and caveats: Most TCR sequences proved rare, with some public TCRs found in many donors. Sequencing likely generated an artifact that appeared as a cluster of highly shared sequence variants. Reports credit the classifier with highly specific, highly sensitive diagnosis of cytomegalovirus status.

The sequence derives from a middle-aged man in good health and CMV-seropositive. Source material: PBMCs.

The CDR3 region is CASSEAPGGQETQYF. For the CDR3, the DNA is TGTGCCAGCAGTGAAGCGCCCGGGGGGCAAGAGACCCAGTACTTC. The chain combines TRBV6-1 with TRBJ2-5, with 7 bases that match TRBD2. With V trimmed by 0 bases and J by 2 bases, 3 bases remained unmatched. Per germline, CDR1 MNHNS and CDR2 SASEGT. The CDR3 runs 15 residues.